These T cell receptor beta chains were read from a single sample in a study of metastatic and nonmetastatic thyroid tumors. TCRdb reprocessed the PCR reads using MiXCR. The sample has about 7,400 clones, roughly 28% seen once. The specimen sequenced was adjacent normal tissue. The receptors derive from a male donor with papillary thyroid cancer or a benign thyroid nodule (not recorded which). Some clones in this sample may be carry-over from other donors' samples. Each CDR3 is given with its conserved first and last residue. Each record gives: V gene, J gene, D gene, clone size, CDR3 protein, CDR3 DNA. The D gene is left open where the match is weak. Some rows have no size entry. The others give once, few or many, or a class for an expanded clone.

V gene: TRBV12-5; J gene: TRBJ1-2; D gene: .; clone size: .; CDR3 protein: CASGSPENYGYTF; CDR3 DNA: TGTGCTAGTGGTTCTCCCGAAAACTATGGCTACACCTTC
V gene: TRBV5-4; J gene: TRBJ2-5; D gene: .; clone size: many; CDR3 protein: CASSFGVLQETQYF; CDR3 DNA: TGTGCCAGCAGCTTCGGGGTCCTACAAGAGACCCAGTACTTC
V gene: TRBV2; J gene: TRBJ1-4; D gene: .; clone size: .; CDR3 protein: CASSSTTNEKLFF; CDR3 DNA: TGTGCCAGCTCGTCTACAACTAATGAAAAACTGTTTTTT
V gene: TRBV6-1; J gene: TRBJ1-2; D gene: .; clone size: .; CDR3 protein: CASRLSWGRGVTF; CDR3 DNA: TGTGCCAGCAGACTCTCTTGGGGCCGTGGCGTCACCTTC
V gene: TRBV7-3; J gene: TRBJ2-1; D gene: TRBD2; clone size: many; CDR3 protein: CASSPPGGNSGNEQFF; CDR3 DNA: TGTGCCAGCAGCCCCCCGGGAGGGAATAGCGGCAATGAGCAGTTCTTC
V gene: TRBV28; J gene: TRBJ1-1; D gene: .; clone size: few; CDR3 protein: CASSGGGANTEAFF; CDR3 DNA: TGTGCCAGCAGCGGTGGGGGGGCGAACACTGAAGCTTTCTTT
V gene: TRBV7-2; J gene: TRBJ1-2; D gene: TRBD1; clone size: .; CDR3 protein: CASSPAGTGVYGYTF; CDR3 DNA: TGTGCCAGCAGCCCGGCCGGGACAGGGGTCTATGGCTACACCTTC
V gene: TRBV20-1; J gene: TRBJ1-3; D gene: .; clone size: .; CDR3 protein: CSARDPRDGGNTIYF; CDR3 DNA: TGCAGTGCTAGAGACCCCCGGGACGGCGGAAACACCATATATTTT
V gene: TRBV27; J gene: TRBJ2-7; D gene: TRBD2; clone size: few; CDR3 protein: CASRNPAGDGYEQYF; CDR3 DNA: TGTGCCAGCAGAAACCCAGCGGGAGATGGCTACGAGCAGTACTTC
V gene: TRBV30; J gene: TRBJ1-4; D gene: .; clone size: .; CDR3 protein: CAWSFAVNEKLFF; CDR3 DNA: TGTGCCTGGAGTTTTGCGGTTAATGAAAAACTGTTTTTT
V gene: TRBV12-5; J gene: TRBJ1-1; D gene: .; clone size: few; CDR3 protein: CASALDSLNTEAFF; CDR3 DNA: TGTGCTAGTGCCTTAGACAGCCTAAACACTGAAGCTTTCTTT
V gene: TRBV28; J gene: TRBJ1-1; D gene: .; clone size: few; CDR3 protein: CASSLGKRETGVFF; CDR3 DNA: TGTGCCAGCAGTTTAGGGAAACGTGAGACTGGAGTTTTCTTT
V gene: TRBV6-1; J gene: TRBJ1-5; D gene: TRBD1; clone size: .; CDR3 protein: CASSWDSSNQPQHF; CDR3 DNA: TGTGCCAGCAGTTGGGACAGTAGCAATCAGCCCCAGCATTTT
V gene: TRBV9; J gene: TRBJ2-1; D gene: .; clone size: .; CDR3 protein: CASSVAGTGHYNEQFF; CDR3 DNA: TGTGCCAGCAGCGTAGCCGGGACTGGACACTACAATGAGCAGTTCTTC
V gene: TRBV7-2; J gene: TRBJ2-1; D gene: .; clone size: few; CDR3 protein: CASSSGLVKEQFF; CDR3 DNA: TGTGCCAGCAGCTCGGGACTGGTCAAAGAGCAGTTCTTC
V gene: TRBV29-1; J gene: TRBJ1-5; D gene: TRBD1; clone size: few; CDR3 protein: CSAVTGLDNNQPQHF; CDR3 DNA: TGCAGCGCTGTGACAGGGCTGGATAACAATCAGCCCCAGCATTTT
V gene: TRBV20-1; J gene: TRBJ2-7; D gene: TRBD1; clone size: .; CDR3 protein: CSAIDPGTVGLYEQYF; CDR3 DNA: TGCAGTGCTATAGATCCCGGGACAGTGGGTTTGTACGAGCAGTACTTC
V gene: TRBV12-3/TRBV12-4; J gene: TRBJ2-7; D gene: .; clone size: .; CDR3 protein: CASSLRGLGYEQYF; CDR3 DNA: TGTGCCAGCAGTTTACGGGGACTGGGGTACGAGCAGTACTTC
V gene: TRBV20-1; J gene: TRBJ1-1; D gene: .; clone size: .; CDR3 protein: CSARDLFGPTYQTEAFF; CDR3 DNA: TGCAGTGCTAGGGATCTTTTCGGGCCGACCTACCAGACTGAAGCTTTCTTT
V gene: TRBV12-3/TRBV12-4; J gene: TRBJ2-1; D gene: .; clone size: .; CDR3 protein: CASSFWTGDNEQFF; CDR3 DNA: TGTGCCAGCAGTTTCTGGACTGGGGACAATGAGCAGTTCTTC
V gene: TRBV5-1; J gene: TRBJ2-3; D gene: TRBD2; clone size: .; CDR3 protein: CASSFSGSTDTQYF; CDR3 DNA: TGCGCCAGCAGCTTTAGCGGGAGCACAGATACGCAGTATTTT
V gene: TRBV12-3/TRBV12-4; J gene: TRBJ1-1; D gene: TRBD1; clone size: medium-sized; CDR3 protein: CASSGQGVNTEAFF; CDR3 DNA: TGTGCCAGCAGCGGACAGGGGGTAAACACTGAAGCTTTCTTT
V gene: TRBV6-1; J gene: TRBJ2-5; D gene: .; clone size: .; CDR3 protein: CASSEAEGVGQETQYF; CDR3 DNA: TGTGCCAGCAGTGAAGCGGAGGGAGTGGGACAAGAGACCCAGTACTTC
V gene: TRBV15; J gene: TRBJ1-4; D gene: TRBD1; clone size: medium-sized; CDR3 protein: CATSRTGTNEKLFF; CDR3 DNA: TGTGCCACCAGCAGGACAGGGACTAATGAAAAACTGTTTTTT
V gene: TRBV6-6; J gene: TRBJ2-7; D gene: .; clone size: medium-sized; CDR3 protein: CASSYPLGGGASYEQYF; CDR3 DNA: TGTGCCAGCAGTTACCCCTTAGGGGGGGGGGCCTCCTACGAGCAGTACTTC
V gene: TRBV6-1; J gene: TRBJ1-6; D gene: .; clone size: large; CDR3 protein: CASSSRRTLTDNSPLHF; CDR3 DNA: TGTGCCAGCAGCTCCCGGAGGACACTTACTGATAATTCACCCCTCCACTTT
V gene: TRBV20-1; J gene: TRBJ2-7; D gene: .; clone size: many; CDR3 protein: CSARLANYEQYF; CDR3 DNA: TGCAGTGCTAGACTAGCGAACTACGAGCAGTACTTC
V gene: TRBV5-6; J gene: TRBJ2-7; D gene: .; clone size: .; CDR3 protein: CASSPWGSFSYEQYF; CDR3 DNA: TGTGCCAGCTCCCCGTGGGGGTCTTTTTCCTACGAGCAGTACTTC
V gene: TRBV29-1; J gene: TRBJ1-4; D gene: TRBD1; clone size: many; CDR3 protein: CSVGQGREKLFF; CDR3 DNA: TGCAGCGTGGGACAGGGCCGGGAAAAACTGTTTTTT